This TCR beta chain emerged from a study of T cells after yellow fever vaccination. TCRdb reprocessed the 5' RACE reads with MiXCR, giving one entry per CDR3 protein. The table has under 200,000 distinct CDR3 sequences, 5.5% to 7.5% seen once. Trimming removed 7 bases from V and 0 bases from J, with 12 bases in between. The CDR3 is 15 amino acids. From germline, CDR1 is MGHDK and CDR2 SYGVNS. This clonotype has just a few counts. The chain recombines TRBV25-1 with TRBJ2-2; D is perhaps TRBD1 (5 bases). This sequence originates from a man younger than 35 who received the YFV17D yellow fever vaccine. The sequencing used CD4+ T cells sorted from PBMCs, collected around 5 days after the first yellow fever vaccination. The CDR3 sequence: CASTPTQANTGELFF. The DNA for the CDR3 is TGTGCCAGCACCCCCACACAGGCGAACACCGGGGAGCTGTTTTTT.